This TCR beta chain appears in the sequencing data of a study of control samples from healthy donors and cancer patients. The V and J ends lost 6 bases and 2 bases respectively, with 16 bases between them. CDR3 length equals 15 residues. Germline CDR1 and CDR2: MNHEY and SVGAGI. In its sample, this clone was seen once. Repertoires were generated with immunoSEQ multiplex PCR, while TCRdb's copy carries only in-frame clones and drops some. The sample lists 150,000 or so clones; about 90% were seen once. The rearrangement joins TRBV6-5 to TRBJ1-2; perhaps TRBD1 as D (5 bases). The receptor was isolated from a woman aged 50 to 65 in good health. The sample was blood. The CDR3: CASREGLEGNYGYTF. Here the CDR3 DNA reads TGTGCCAGCAGAGAGGGACTGGAGGGGAACTATGGCTACACCTTC.